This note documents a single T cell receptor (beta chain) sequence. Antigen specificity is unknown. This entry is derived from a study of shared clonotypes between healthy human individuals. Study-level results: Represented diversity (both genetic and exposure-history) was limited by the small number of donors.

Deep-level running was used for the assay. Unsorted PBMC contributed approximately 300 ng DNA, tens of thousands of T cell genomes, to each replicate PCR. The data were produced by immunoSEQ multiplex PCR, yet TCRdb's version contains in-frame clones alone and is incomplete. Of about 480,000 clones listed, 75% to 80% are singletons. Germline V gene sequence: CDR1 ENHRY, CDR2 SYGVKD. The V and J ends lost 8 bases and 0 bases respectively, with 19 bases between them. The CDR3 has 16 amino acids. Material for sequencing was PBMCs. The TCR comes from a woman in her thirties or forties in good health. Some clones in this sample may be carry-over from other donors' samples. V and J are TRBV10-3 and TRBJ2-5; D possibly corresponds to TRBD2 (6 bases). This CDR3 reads CAIGEPGGPNQETQYF. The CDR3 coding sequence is TGTGCCATCGGAGAACCCGGGGGACCTAACCAAGAGACCCAGTACTTC.